A single T cell receptor (beta chain) is shown here with its context. CDR1 is SGHRS, CDR2 YFSETQ, per germline. V shed 0 bases and J shed 0 bases, with 13 bases lying between them. The CDR3 extends over 17 amino acids. Naive CD8 cells were CD45RO-negative, positively selected for CCR7, excluding terminally differentiated effector memory CD45RA+ cells. This entry is derived from a study of shared clonotypes between healthy human individuals. Sequenced by immunoSEQ multiplex PCR; TCRdb stores in-frame clones only, minus some. The data hold around 640,000 clones, with 96% observed a single time. This receptor was identified in a woman in her twenties or thirties in good health. The V gene is TRBV5-1, the J gene TRBJ2-1; D not resolved. Sequenced material: naive CD8+ T cells sorted from blood. CDR3 in amino acids: CASSLVGVVRSYNEQFF. The CDR3 DNA reads as TGCGCCAGCAGCTTGGTGGGCGTGGTTCGCTCCTACAATGAGCAGTTCTTC.